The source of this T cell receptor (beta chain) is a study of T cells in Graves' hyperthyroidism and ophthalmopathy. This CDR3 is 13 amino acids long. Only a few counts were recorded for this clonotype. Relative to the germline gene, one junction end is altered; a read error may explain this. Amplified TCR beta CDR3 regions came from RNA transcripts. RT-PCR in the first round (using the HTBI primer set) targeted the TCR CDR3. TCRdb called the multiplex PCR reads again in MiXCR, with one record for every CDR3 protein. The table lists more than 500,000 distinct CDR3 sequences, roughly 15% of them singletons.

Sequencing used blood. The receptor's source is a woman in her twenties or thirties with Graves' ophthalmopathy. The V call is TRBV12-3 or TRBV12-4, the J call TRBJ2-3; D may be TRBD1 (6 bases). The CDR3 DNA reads TGTGCCAGCAGTTTAGGGGACACAGGTACGCAGTATTTT. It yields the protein CASSLGDTGTQYF.